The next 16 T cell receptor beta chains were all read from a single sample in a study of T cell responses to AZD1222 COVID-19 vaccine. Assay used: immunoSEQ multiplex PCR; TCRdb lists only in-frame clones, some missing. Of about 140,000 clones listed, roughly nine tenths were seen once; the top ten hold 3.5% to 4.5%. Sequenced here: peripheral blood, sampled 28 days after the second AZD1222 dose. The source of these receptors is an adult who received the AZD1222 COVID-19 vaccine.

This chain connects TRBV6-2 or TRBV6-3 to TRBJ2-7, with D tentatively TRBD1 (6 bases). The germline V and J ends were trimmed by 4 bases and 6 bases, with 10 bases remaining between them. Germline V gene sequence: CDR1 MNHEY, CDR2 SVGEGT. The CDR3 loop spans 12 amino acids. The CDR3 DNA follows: TGTGCCAGCAGTTTGGGGGCTGTCGAGCAGTACTTC. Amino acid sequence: CASSLGAVEQYF.

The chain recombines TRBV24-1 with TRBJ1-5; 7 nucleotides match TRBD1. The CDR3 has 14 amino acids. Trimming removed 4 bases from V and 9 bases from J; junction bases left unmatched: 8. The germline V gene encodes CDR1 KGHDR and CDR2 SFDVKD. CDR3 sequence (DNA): TGTGCCACCAGTGACCGGGACAGCCGACGGCCCCAGCATTTT. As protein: CATSDRDSRRPQHF.

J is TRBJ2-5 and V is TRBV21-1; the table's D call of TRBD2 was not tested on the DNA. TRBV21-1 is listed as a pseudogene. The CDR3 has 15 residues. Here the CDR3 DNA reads TGTGCCAGCAACCCTAGTGGAGGGCTACAAGAGACCCAGTACTTC. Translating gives CASNPSGGLQETQYF.

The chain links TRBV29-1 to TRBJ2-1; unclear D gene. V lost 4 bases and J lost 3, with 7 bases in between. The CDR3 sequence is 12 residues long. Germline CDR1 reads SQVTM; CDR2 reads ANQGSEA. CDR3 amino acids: CSVGGNYNEQFF. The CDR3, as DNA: TGCAGCGTTGGGGGAAACTACAATGAGCAGTTCTTC.

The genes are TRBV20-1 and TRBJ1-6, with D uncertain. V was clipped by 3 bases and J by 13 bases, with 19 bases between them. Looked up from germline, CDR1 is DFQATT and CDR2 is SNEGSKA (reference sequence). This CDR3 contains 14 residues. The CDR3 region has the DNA TGCAGTGCTAGTGATGAGGTGTCCGGCCTCCCCCTCCACTTT. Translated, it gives CSASDEVSGLPLHF.

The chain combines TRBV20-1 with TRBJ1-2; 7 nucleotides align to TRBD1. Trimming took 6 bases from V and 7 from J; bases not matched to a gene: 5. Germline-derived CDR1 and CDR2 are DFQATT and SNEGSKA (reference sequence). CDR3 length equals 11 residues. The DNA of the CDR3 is TGCAGTGCAGAAACAGGGGTTGGCTACACCTTC. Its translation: CSAETGVGYTF.

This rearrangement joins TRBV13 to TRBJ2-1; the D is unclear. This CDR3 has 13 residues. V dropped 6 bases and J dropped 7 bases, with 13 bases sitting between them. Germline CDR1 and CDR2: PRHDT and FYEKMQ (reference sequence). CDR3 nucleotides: TGTGCCAGCAGTTTAACGATAGGTAATGAGCAGTTCTTC. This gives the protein CASSLTIGNEQFF.

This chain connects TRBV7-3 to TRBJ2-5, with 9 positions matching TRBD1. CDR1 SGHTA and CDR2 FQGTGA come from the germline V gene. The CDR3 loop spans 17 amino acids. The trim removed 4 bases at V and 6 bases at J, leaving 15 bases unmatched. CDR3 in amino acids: CASSSEAGTGSGKTQYF. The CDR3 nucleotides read TGTGCCAGCAGCTCAGAAGCCGGGACAGGGAGCGGGAAGACCCAGTACTTC. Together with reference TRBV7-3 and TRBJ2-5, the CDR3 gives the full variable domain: GAGVSQTPSNKVTEKGKYVELRCDPISGHTALYWYRQSLGQGPEFLIYFQGTGAADDSGLPNDRFFAVRPEGSVSTLKIQRTERGDSAVYLCASSSEAGTGSGKTQYFGPGTRLLVL.

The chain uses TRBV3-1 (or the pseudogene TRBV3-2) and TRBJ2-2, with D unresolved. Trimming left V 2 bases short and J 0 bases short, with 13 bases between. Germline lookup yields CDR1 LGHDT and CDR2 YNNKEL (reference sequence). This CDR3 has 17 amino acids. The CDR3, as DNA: TGTGCCAGCAGCCAAACCTTCCCCCAACCGAACACCGGGGAGCTGTTTTTT. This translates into CASSQTFPQPNTGELFF.

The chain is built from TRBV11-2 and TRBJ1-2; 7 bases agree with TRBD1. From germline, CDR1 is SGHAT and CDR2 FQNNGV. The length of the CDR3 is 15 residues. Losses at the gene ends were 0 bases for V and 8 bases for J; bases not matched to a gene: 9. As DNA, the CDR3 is TGTGCCAGCAGCTTAGATAACTCACAGGGGAGAGGCTACACCTTC. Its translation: CASSLDNSQGRGYTF.

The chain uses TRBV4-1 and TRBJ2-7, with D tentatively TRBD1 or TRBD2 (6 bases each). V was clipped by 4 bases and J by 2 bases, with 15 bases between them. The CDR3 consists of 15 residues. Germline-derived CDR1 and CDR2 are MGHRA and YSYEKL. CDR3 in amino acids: CASSLLRGVPYEQYF. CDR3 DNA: TGCGCCAGCAGCCTCCTGAGGGGGGTACCCTACGAGCAGTACTTC.

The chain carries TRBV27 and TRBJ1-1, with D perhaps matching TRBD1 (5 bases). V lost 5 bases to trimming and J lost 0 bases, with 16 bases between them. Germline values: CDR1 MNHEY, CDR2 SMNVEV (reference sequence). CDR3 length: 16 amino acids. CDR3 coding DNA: TGTGCCAGCAGTCCCGCACCGGGACGGATGAACACTGAAGCTTTCTTT. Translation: CASSPAPGRMNTEAFF.

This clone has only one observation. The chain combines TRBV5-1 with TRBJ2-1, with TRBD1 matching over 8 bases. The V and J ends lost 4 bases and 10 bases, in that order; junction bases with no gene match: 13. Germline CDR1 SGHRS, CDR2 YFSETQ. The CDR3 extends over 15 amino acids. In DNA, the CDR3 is TGCGCCAGCAGCGATGGACAGGGTAAGGCGGAGGAGCAGTTCTTC. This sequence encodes CASSDGQGKAEEQFF.

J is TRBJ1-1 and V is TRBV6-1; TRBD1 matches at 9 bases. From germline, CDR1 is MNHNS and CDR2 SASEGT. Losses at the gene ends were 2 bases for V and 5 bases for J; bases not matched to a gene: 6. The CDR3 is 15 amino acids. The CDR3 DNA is TGTGCCAGCAGTGAATGGGGACAGGGTATTACTGAAGCTTTCTTT. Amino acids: CASSEWGQGITEAFF.

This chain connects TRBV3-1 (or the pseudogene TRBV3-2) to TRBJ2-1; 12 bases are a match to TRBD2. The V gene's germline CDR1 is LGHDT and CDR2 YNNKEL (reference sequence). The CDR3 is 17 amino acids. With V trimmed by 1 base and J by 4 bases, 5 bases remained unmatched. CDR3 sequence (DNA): TGTGCCAGCAGCCAAGTGGGGACTAGCGGGCTTTACAATGAGCAGTTCTTC. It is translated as CASSQVGTSGLYNEQFF.

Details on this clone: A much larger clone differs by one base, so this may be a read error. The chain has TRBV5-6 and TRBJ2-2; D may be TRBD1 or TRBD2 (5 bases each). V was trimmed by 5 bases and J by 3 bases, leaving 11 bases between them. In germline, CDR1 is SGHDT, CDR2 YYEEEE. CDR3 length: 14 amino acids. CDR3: CASSTGTHTGELFF. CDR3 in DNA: TGTGCCAGCAGTACCGGGACCCACACCGGGGAGCTGTTTTTT.